What follows describes a single TCR beta chain. The record originates from a study of blood T cell repertoires in COVID-19. Trimming took 6 bases from V and 0 from J, leaving 22 bases between them. Germline lookup yields CDR1 MDHEN and CDR2 SYDVKM. This CDR3 has 18 residues. Repertoires were generated with immunoSEQ multiplex PCR, while TCRdb's copy carries only in-frame clones and drops some. The sample lists about 290,000 clones, over 80% occurring once. The chain links TRBV28 to TRBJ2-3, with D possibly TRBD2 on 6 matching bases. This clonotype was sampled from a woman aged 45-60 years with active or convalescent COVID-19. The sample comprised peripheral blood. Written as DNA, the CDR3 is TGTGCCAGCAGCCCTCACCGGGGGAGGTCTCCTAGCACAGATACGCAGTATTTT. It codes for CASSPHRGRSPSTDTQYF.